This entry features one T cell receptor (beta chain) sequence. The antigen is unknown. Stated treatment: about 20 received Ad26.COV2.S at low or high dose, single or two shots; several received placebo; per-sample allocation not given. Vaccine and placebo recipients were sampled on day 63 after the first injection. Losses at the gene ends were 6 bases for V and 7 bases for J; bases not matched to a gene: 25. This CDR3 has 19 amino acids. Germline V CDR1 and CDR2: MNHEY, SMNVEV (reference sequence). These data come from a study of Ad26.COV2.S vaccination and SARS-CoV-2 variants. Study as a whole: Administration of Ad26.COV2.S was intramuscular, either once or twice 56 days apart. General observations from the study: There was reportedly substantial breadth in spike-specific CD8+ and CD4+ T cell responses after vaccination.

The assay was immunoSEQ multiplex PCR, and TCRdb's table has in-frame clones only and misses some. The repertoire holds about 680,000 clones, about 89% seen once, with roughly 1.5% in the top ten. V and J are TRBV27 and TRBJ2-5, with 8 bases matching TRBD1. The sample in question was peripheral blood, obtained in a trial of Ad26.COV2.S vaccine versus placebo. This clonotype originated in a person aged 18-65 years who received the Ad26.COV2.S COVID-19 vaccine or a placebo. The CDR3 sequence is CASSQTVSFGTGRSWTQYF. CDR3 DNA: TGTGCCAGCAGCCAAACTGTTTCTTTTGGGACAGGCCGTAGTTGGACCCAGTACTTC.